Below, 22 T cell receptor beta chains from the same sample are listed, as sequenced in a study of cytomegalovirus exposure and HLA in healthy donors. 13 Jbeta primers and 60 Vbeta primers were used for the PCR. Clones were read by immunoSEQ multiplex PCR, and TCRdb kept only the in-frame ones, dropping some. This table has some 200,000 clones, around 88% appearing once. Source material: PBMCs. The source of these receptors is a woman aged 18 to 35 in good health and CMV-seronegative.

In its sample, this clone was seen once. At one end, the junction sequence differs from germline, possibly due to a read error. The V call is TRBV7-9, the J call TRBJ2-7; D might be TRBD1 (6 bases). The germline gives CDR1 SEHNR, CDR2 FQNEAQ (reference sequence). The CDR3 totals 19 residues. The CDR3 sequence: CSSSDSYDTWDTGTYEQYF. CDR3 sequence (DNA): TGTTCCAGCAGCGACTCTTACGATACCTGGGACACTGGCACCTACGAGCAGTACTTC.

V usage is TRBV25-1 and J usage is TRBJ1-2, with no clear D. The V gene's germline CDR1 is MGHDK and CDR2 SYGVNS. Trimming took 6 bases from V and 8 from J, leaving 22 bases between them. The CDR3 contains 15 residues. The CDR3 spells CASSDATTIWRGYTF. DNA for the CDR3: TGTGCCAGCAGCGACGCTACGACCATTTGGAGAGGCTACACCTTC.

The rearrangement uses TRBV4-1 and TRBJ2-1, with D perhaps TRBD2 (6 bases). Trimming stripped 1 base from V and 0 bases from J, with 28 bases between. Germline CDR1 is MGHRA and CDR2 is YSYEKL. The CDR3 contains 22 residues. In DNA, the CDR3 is TGCGCCAGCAGCCAAGCCGCGCCCCGGTCGACTTTCGGGGGTAGCTCCTACAATGAGCAGTTCTTC. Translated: CASSQAAPRSTFGGSSYNEQFF.

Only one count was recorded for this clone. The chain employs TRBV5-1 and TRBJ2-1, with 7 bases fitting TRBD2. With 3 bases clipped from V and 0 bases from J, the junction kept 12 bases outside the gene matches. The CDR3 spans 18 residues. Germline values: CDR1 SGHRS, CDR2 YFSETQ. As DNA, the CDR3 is TGCGCCAGCAGCTCTCGCCTTAGCGGGCGCAGCTCCTACAATGAGCAGTTCTTC. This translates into CASSSRLSGRSSYNEQFF.

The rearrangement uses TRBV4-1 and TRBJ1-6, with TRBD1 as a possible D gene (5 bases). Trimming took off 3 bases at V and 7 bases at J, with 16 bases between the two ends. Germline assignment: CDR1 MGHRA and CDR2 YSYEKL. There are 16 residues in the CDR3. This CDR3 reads CASSQSRGAKNSPLHF. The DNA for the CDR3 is TGCGCCAGCAGCCAGTCTCGCGGGGCGAAGAATTCACCCCTCCACTTT.

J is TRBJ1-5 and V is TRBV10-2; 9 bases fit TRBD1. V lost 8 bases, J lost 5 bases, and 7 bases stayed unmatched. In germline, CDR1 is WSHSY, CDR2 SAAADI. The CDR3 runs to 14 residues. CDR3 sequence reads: CASSPGTGYQPQHF. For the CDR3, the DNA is TGCGCCAGCTCTCCCGGGACAGGGTATCAGCCCCAGCATTTT.

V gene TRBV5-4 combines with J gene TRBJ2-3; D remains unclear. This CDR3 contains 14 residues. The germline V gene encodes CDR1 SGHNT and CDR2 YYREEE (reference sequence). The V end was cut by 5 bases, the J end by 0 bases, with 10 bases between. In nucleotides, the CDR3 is TGTGCCAGCAGTGCTACGAGGAGCACAGATACGCAGTATTTT. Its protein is CASSATRSTDTQYF.

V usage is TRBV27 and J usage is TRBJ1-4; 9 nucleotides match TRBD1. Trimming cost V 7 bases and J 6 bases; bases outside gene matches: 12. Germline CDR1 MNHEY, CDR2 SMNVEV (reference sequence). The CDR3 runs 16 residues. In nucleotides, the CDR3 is TGTGCCAGCAAACCGACACCGGGACAGGGAGATGAAAAACTGTTTTTT. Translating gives CASKPTPGQGDEKLFF.

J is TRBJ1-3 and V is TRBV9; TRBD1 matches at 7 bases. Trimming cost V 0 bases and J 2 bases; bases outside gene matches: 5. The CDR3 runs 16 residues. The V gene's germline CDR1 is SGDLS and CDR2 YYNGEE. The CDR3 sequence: CASSVGGGQAGNTIYF. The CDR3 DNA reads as TGTGCCAGCAGCGTAGGAGGTGGACAGGCTGGAAACACCATATATTTT.

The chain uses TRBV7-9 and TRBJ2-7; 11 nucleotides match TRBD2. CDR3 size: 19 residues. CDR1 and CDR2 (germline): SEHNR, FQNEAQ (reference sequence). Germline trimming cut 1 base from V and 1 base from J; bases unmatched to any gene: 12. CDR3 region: CASSLERRGLAGVSYEQYF. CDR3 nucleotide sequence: TGTGCCAGCAGCTTAGAAAGAAGAGGACTAGCGGGCGTTTCCTACGAGCAGTACTTC.

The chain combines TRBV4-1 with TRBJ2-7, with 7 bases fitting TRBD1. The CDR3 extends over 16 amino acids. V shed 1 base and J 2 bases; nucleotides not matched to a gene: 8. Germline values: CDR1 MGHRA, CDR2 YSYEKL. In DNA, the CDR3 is TGCGCCAGCAGCCAAGGGTTGGGACAGACCCCCTACGAGCAGTACTTC. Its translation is CASSQGLGQTPYEQYF.

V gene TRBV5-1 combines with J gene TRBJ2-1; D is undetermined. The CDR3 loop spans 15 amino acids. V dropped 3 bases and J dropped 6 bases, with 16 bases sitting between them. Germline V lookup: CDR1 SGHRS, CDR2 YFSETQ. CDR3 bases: TGCGCCAGCAGCTGGGCTTCTGGATCCCCCAATGAGCAGTTCTTC. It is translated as CASSWASGSPNEQFF.

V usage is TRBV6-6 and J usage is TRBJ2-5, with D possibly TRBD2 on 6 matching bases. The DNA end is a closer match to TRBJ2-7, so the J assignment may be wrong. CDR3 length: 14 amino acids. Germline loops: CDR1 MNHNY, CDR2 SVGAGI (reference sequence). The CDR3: CASSYAEGTYEQYF. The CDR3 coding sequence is TGTGCCAGCAGTTACGCGGAGGGCACCTACGAGCAGTACTTC.

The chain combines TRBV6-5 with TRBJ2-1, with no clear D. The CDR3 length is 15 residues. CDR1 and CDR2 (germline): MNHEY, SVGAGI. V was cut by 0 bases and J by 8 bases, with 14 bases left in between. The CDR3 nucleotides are TGTGCCAGCAGTTACTCTCGAACCAGTAACCATGAGCAGTTCTTC. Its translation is CASSYSRTSNHEQFF.

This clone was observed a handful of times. DNA of the CDR3: TGCGCCAGCAGCTTGGCGGCTAGCCCCAGCACAGATACGCAGTATTTT. Its protein product is CASSLAASPSTDTQYF. V and J are TRBV5-1 and TRBJ2-3, with D perhaps TRBD2 (5 bases). From germline, CDR1 is SGHRS and CDR2 YFSETQ. V lost 0 bases, J lost 0 bases, and 11 bases lay in between. There are 16 residues in the CDR3.

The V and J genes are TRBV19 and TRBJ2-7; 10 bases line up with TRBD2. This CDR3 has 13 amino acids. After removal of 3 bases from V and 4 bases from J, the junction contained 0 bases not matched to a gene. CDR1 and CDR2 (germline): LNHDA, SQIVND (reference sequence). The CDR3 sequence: CASSMGLAYEQYF. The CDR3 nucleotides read TGTGCCAGTAGTATGGGACTAGCGTACGAGCAGTACTTC.

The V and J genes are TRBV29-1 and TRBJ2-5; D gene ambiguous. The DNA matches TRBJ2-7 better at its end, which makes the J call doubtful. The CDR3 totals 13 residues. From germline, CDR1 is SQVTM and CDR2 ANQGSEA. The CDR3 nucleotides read TGCAGCGTTGAAAGTCCGCTCTCCTACGAGCAGTACTTC. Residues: CSVESPLSYEQYF.

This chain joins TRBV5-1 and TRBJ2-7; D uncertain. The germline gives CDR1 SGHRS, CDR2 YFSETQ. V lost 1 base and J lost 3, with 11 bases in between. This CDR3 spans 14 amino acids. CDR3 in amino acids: CASSLLLAGYEQYF. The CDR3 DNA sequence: TGCGCCAGCAGCTTGCTCTTGGCAGGCTACGAGCAGTACTTC.

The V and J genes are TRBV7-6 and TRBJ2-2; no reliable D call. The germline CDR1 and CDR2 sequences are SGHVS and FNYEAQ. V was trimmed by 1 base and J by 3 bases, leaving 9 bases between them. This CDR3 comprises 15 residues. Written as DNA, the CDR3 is TGTGCCAGCAGCTTAGTAGTCGAATACACCGGGGAGCTGTTTTTT. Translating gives CASSLVVEYTGELFF. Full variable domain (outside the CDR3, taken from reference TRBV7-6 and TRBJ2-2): GAGVSQSPRYKVTKRGQDVALRCDPISGHVSLYWYRQALGQGPEFLTYFNYEAQQDKSGLPNDRFSAERPEGSISTLTIQRTEQRDSAMYRCASSLVVEYTGELFFGEGSRLTVL.

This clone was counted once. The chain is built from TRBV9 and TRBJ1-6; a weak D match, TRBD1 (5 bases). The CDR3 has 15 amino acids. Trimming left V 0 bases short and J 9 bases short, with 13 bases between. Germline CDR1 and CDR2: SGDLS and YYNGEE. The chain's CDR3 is CASSVAVGLRSPLHF. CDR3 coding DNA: TGTGCCAGCAGCGTAGCTGTGGGGCTTCGTTCACCCCTCCACTTT.

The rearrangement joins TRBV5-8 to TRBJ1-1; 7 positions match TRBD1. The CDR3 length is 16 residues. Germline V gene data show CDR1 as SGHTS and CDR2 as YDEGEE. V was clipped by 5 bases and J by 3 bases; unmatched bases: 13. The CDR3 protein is CASRRDSQLVDTEAFF. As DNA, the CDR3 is TGTGCCAGCAGACGGGACAGCCAGTTAGTGGACACTGAAGCTTTCTTT.

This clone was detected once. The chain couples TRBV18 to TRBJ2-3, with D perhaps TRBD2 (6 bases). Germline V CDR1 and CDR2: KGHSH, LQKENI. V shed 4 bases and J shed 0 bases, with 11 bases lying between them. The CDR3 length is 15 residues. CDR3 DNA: TGTGCCAGCTCACGGGACTCTGCTAGCACAGATACGCAGTATTTT. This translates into CASSRDSASTDTQYF. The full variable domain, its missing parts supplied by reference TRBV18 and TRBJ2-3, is NAGVMQNPRHLVRRRGQEARLRCSPMKGHSHVYWYRQLPEEGLKFMVYLQKENIIDESGMPKERFSAEFPKEGPSILRIQQVVRGDSAAYFCASSRDSASTDTQYFGPGTRLTVL.